The 25 T cell receptor beta chains listed next were all sequenced from one sample in a study of CD8 T cells in ankylosing spondylitis. Study results and limitations: A TCR beta motif made of about eight highly homologous variants seemed typical of ankylosing spondylitis blood.

One entry per CDR3 protein results from TCRdb running MiXCR on the 5' RACE reads. The sample lists a few hundred thousand distinct CDR3 sequences, approximately 20% occurring once. These receptors' antigens are unknown. Material for sequencing was blood, either unsorted or a sorted T cell fraction (not recorded which). Source of these receptors: a male donor with ankylosing spondylitis.

This clonotype is a singleton in its sample. The genes are TRBV4-1 and TRBJ2-1; 9 nucleotides line up with TRBD2. This CDR3 region has 15 residues. Unmatched junction bases numbered 8, after V lost 5 bases and J lost 6 bases. Germline assignment: CDR1 MGHRA and CDR2 YSYEKL. CDR3: CASSGGLASPNEQFF. The CDR3 nucleotides are TGCGCCAGCAGCGGCGGACTAGCGAGTCCCAATGAGCAGTTCTTC.

The rearrangement links TRBV28 to TRBJ2-3; D might be TRBD2 (6 bases). The CDR3 consists of 13 residues. V lost 8 bases and J lost 1, with 10 bases in between. Per the germline V gene, CDR1 is MDHEN and CDR2 is SYDVKM. The CDR3 region is CASLTGGTDTQYF. CDR3 in DNA: TGTGCCAGCCTTACGGGAGGCACAGATACGCAGTATTTT.

This clonotype has just a few counts. The J gene is TRBJ1-1, the V gene TRBV12-3 or TRBV12-4; 8 bases are shared with TRBD1. Trimming at V came to 6 bases and at J to 4 bases, leaving 13 bases not matched to a gene. The CDR3 spans 16 residues. As DNA, the CDR3 is TGTGCCAGCAGCCCCGACAGGGGCGAGGGTGGCACTGAAGCTTTCTTT. It yields the protein CASSPDRGEGGTEAFF.

The rearrangement links TRBV6-1 to TRBJ1-2; unclear D gene. With 6 bases removed from V and 5 bases from J, the gap between germline ends came to 10 bases. The CDR3 has 12 residues. Germline V CDR1 and CDR2: MNHNS, SASEGT. Written as DNA, the CDR3 is TGTGCCAGCAGCAGGTCCGCGTATGGCTACACCTTC. It yields the protein CASSRSAYGYTF.

This clonotype occurred once. This chain connects TRBV9 to TRBJ1-4, with 8 bases aligning to TRBD1. Germline V gene lookup returns CDR1 SGDLS and CDR2 YYNGEE. The CDR3 contains 14 residues. With V trimmed by 3 bases and J by 7 bases, 5 bases remained unmatched. Here the CDR3 DNA reads TGTGCCAGCAGCGCAGGGGGCGCGGGTGAAAAACTGTTTTTT. Its translation is CASSAGGAGEKLFF.

This chain links TRBV18 with TRBJ1-1; D gene uncertain. The CDR3 sequence is 15 residues long. The germline V and J ends were trimmed by 2 bases and 3 bases, with 13 bases remaining between them. Germline CDR1 reads KGHSH; CDR2 reads LQKENI. The CDR3 here is CASSPNGFGDTEAFF. CDR3 nucleotide sequence: TGTGCCAGCTCACCAAACGGGTTTGGGGACACTGAAGCTTTCTTT.

The rearrangement uses TRBV20-1 and TRBJ2-5; possible D gene TRBD2, 5 bases. The CDR3 has 14 amino acids. Between the trimmed V and J ends, which lost 1 base and 0 bases, there was a span of 9 bases. CDR1 and CDR2 (germline): DFQATT, SNEGSKA (reference sequence). The CDR3 DNA sequence: TGCAGTGCTAGAGGGACTGGGAACCAAGAGACCCAGTACTTC. Its protein product is CSARGTGNQETQYF.

The gene calls are TRBV27 and TRBJ1-5; 10 nucleotides agree with TRBD1. Trimming took 5 bases from V and 4 from J; bases not matched to a gene: 8. Per germline, CDR1 MNHEY and CDR2 SMNVEV (reference sequence). The CDR3 totals 16 residues. The CDR3 loop reads CASSPRTGGRNQPQHF. CDR3 nucleotides: TGTGCCAGCAGTCCTCGGACAGGGGGGCGTAATCAGCCCCAGCATTTT.

This clonotype was recorded many times. The chain carries TRBV10-3 and TRBJ1-2, with D possibly matching TRBD1 (5 bases). V was pared by 6 bases and J by 4 bases, with 15 bases between. This CDR3 contains 14 residues. From germline, CDR1 is ENHRY and CDR2 SYGVKD. CDR3 sequence reads: CAIRDHGDLYGYTF. In DNA form, the CDR3 reads TGTGCCATCAGGGACCATGGGGACCTCTATGGCTACACCTTC.

This clonotype was observed a few times. J is TRBJ2-5 and V is TRBV7-9, with 10 bases fitting TRBD2. The CDR3 runs 15 residues. Germline V gene data show CDR1 as SEHNR and CDR2 as FQNEAQ (reference sequence). V lost 2 bases and J lost 5; bases outside the gene matches: 5. DNA for the CDR3: TGTGCCAGCAGCTTATATAGCGGGAGGTTTGAGACCCAGTACTTC. The encoded protein is CASSLYSGRFETQYF.

The CDR3, as DNA: TGCAGCGTTTCCCCCGGGACAGCAAATGAAAAACTGTTTTTT. Its protein product is CSVSPGTANEKLFF. The J gene is TRBJ1-4, the V gene TRBV29-1, with 7 bases aligning to TRBD1. Germline V gives CDR1 SQVTM, CDR2 ANQGSEA. With 5 bases clipped from V and 5 bases from J, the junction kept 8 bases outside the gene matches. The CDR3 has 14 residues.

The rearrangement uses TRBV23-1 and TRBJ1-5; no clear D. TRBV23-1 is labeled an ORF, and its function is uncertain. Trimming removed 3 bases from V and 3 bases from J, with 12 bases in between. CDR3 size: 15 residues. CDR3 protein: CASSQNPGSNQPQHF. In DNA form, the CDR3 reads TGCGCCAGCAGTCAGAATCCCGGATCCAATCAGCCCCAGCATTTT.

The chain carries TRBV20-1 and TRBJ2-3; 14 bases align to TRBD2. V shed 5 bases, J shed 1 base, and the junction held 5 bases outside the gene matches. The CDR3 has 16 residues. CDR1 and CDR2 (germline): DFQATT, SNEGSKA (reference sequence). CDR3 DNA sequence: TGCAGTGCTCGGACTAGCGGGAGGTTTGGCACAGATACGCAGTATTTT. Its protein product is CSARTSGRFGTDTQYF.

The chain uses TRBV3-1 and TRBJ2-1, with D hard to call. Trimming took 6 bases from V and 4 from J, leaving 7 bases between them. Germline CDR1 is LGHDT and CDR2 is YNNKEL (reference sequence). CDR3 length: 12 amino acids. CDR3 DNA sequence: TGTGCCAGCAGGCTAGGGTACAATGAGCAGTTCTTC. The encoded protein is CASRLGYNEQFF.

CDR3: CASSSNTYTEAFF. The CDR3 DNA is TGCGCCAGCTCGAGCAACACCTACACTGAAGCTTTCTTT. This sequence joins TRBV5-1 and TRBJ1-1, with D uncertain. The CDR3 totals 13 residues. V was pared by 7 bases and J by 3 bases, with 13 bases between. Germline V CDR1 and CDR2: SGHRS, YFSETQ. Together with reference TRBV5-1 and TRBJ1-1, the CDR3 gives the full variable domain: KAGVTQTPRYLIKTRGQQVTLSCSPISGHRSVSWYQQTPGQGLQFLFEYFSETQRNKGNFPGRFSGRQFSNSRSEMNVSTLELGDSALYLCASSSNTYTEAFFGQGTRLTVV.

This clonotype has a handful of counts. The CDR3 is CATSRDSGTYNEQFF. The DNA of the CDR3 is TGTGCCACCAGCAGAGATAGCGGGACCTACAATGAGCAGTTCTTC. The chain carries TRBV15 and TRBJ2-1; 8 nucleotides align to TRBD2. Germline lookup yields CDR1 LNHNV and CDR2 YYDKDF (reference sequence). V was pared by 0 bases and J by 2 bases, with 0 bases of the junction left unmatched. The CDR3 spans 15 residues.

The chain combines TRBV10-3 with TRBJ1-3; 7 bases align to TRBD1. V was clipped by 11 bases and J by 2 bases; unmatched bases: 6. Germline CDR1 is ENHRY and CDR2 is SYGVKD. There are 13 residues in the CDR3. The CDR3, as DNA: TGTGCCGCGACCGGGACAGCTGGAAACACCATATATTTT. This codes for CAATGTAGNTIYF.

This clonotype appeared a few times. The chain links TRBV20-1 to TRBJ1-2; 10 bases align to TRBD1. CDR1 DFQATT and CDR2 SNEGSKA come from the germline V gene (reference sequence). This CDR3 is 14 amino acids long. Trimming at V came to 6 bases and at J to 6 bases, leaving 10 bases not matched to a gene. The CDR3 DNA is TGCAGTGCAACCGGGACAGGGGATATCAATGGCTACACCTTC. Its protein is CSATGTGDINGYTF.

The chain combines TRBV20-1 with TRBJ1-1, with D perhaps TRBD1 (6 bases). Trimming cost V 3 bases and J 5 bases, with 13 bases left between them. This CDR3 contains 13 residues. Germline values: CDR1 DFQATT, CDR2 SNEGSKA (reference sequence). Here the CDR3 DNA reads TGCAGTGCTAGGCGACAGGAAGGGACTGAAGCTTTCTTT. Protein sequence: CSARRQEGTEAFF.

In this sample, this clonotype turned up many times. The chain uses TRBV29-1 and TRBJ2-2; 10 bases fit TRBD2. The CDR3 consists of 19 residues. V was clipped by 7 bases and J by 2 bases; unmatched bases: 19. Germline V gene data show CDR1 as SQVTM and CDR2 as ANQGSEA. CDR3 sequence reads: CSGGSGVAGGLINTGELFF. The CDR3 nucleotides read TGCAGCGGTGGCAGCGGGGTAGCGGGAGGTCTCATAAACACCGGGGAGCTGTTTTTT.

The J gene is TRBJ2-1, the V gene TRBV7-2; the D gene is possibly TRBD2 (6 bases). The germline CDR1 and CDR2 sequences are SGHTA and FQGNSA. V was trimmed by 5 bases and J by 4 bases, leaving 15 bases between them. This CDR3 is 15 amino acids long. The CDR3, as DNA: TGTGCCAGCAGCGGCAGGACTAACCGTTACAATGAGCAGTTCTTC. It translates to CASSGRTNRYNEQFF.

Regarding this clonotype: Relative to the germline gene, one junction end is altered; a read error may explain this. The V and J genes are TRBV12-3 or TRBV12-4 and TRBJ1-4; D may be TRBD1 (5 bases). The CDR3 is 14 residues long. The CDR3 loop is CASSLEYRNEKLFF. The CDR3 nucleotides read TGTGCCAGCAGCTTAGAGTACAGGAATGAAAAACTGTTTTTT.

This clonotype was seen only a few times. This chain links TRBV5-1 with TRBJ2-1, with 9 bases matching TRBD1. Germline V gene data show CDR1 as SGHRS and CDR2 as YFSETQ. This CDR3 is 15 amino acids long. V shed 0 bases, J shed 5 bases, and the junction held 3 bases outside the gene matches. The CDR3 sequence is CASSLGDRENNEQFF. In DNA form, the CDR3 reads TGCGCCAGCAGCTTGGGGGACAGGGAAAACAATGAGCAGTTCTTC.

The chain employs TRBV3-1 and TRBJ2-1, with 10 bases that match TRBD2. CDR1 and CDR2 (germline): LGHDT, YNNKEL (reference sequence). The length of the CDR3 is 15 residues. The junction had 7 bases not matched to a gene; V was cut back by 1 base and J by 10 bases. CDR3 protein: CASSQAPGAGGEQFF. The CDR3, as DNA: TGTGCCAGCAGCCAAGCCCCGGGAGCGGGAGGGGAGCAGTTCTTC.

The rearrangement uses TRBV9 and TRBJ2-1, with TRBD2 matching 9 bases. V lost 1 base and J lost 2; bases outside the gene matches: 4. Germline V lookup: CDR1 SGDLS, CDR2 YYNGEE. The CDR3 is made up of 16 amino acids. This CDR3 is CASSVPGLATYNEQFF. CDR3 bases: TGTGCCAGCAGCGTACCCGGACTAGCGACCTACAATGAGCAGTTCTTC.